This T cell receptor (beta chain) was profiled in a study of shared clonotypes between healthy human individuals. The input for sorted-subset replicate PCRs was about 0.2 ug DNA, about 29,000 T cell genomes. Generated by immunoSEQ multiplex PCR, the TCRdb table keeps only in-frame clones and is missing some. Of 450,000 to 700,000 clones detected, about 95% appear once; the ten largest clones hold around 0.097%. Study-wide findings and caveats: Sorted-subset samples were not fully sequenced, rarefaction indicated.

Selected positively for CCR7 and CD45RO-negative, naive CD8 cells excluded terminally differentiated effector memory CD45RA+ cells. Caucasian adults living in Nashville, Tennessee, provided all samples. With 0 bases clipped from V and 0 bases from J, the junction kept 4 bases outside the gene matches. This CDR3 contains 18 residues. CDR1 and CDR2 (germline): SEHNR, FQNEAQ (reference sequence). Remarks on this clone: The antigen is unknown.

The receptor was derived from a woman younger than 45 in good health. V and J are TRBV7-9 and TRBJ2-6; 8 bases are a match to TRBD1. The sequencing input was naive CD8+ T cells sorted from blood. The CDR3 sequence: CASSLARGPLSGANVLTF. In DNA form, the CDR3 reads TGTGCCAGCAGCTTAGCCAGGGGGCCCCTCTCTGGGGCCAACGTCCTGACTTTC.